The 30 T cell receptor beta chains below all came from one sample that was sequenced in a study of metastatic and nonmetastatic thyroid tumors. TCRdb reprocessed the PCR reads via MiXCR. The sample gives about 60,000 clones, around 16% of which show up once; roughly a tenth is in the top ten. Ahead of thyroid surgery, no patient had received treatment of any kind. The sequencing input was blood. These receptors came from a male donor with papillary thyroid cancer or a benign thyroid nodule (not recorded which). Some clones in this sample may be carry-over from other donors' samples.

The table lists this clone with many counts. The V and J genes are TRBV18 and TRBJ2-5; weak D call: TRBD1 (6 bases). CDR3 length: 14 amino acids. CDR1 KGHSH and CDR2 LQKENI come from the germline V gene. V lost 6 bases and J 4 bases, leaving 15 bases between the germline ends. CDR3 DNA sequence: TGTGCCAGCTCTGAAGGACAGAGGGGAGAGACCCAGTACTTC. Translated, it gives CASSEGQRGETQYF.

Many counts were recorded for this clone. The chain carries TRBV11-1 and TRBJ2-7; 11 nucleotides match TRBD2. CDR1 and CDR2 (germline): SGHAT, FQDESV (reference sequence). The CDR3 covers 14 residues. In DNA, the CDR3 is TGTGCCAGCAGCATAGCGGGAGGGGCCTACGAGCAGTACGTC. It yields the protein CASSIAGGAYEQYV.

V usage is TRBV7-1 and J usage is TRBJ2-3; 14 bases align to TRBD2. TRBV7-1 is an open reading frame whose function is uncertain. This CDR3 contains 20 residues. Trimming took 2 bases from V and 1 from J; bases not matched to a gene: 11. In DNA, the CDR3 is TGTGCCAGCAGCTCACATCCCTGGACTAGCGGGAGGAGGGGCACAGATACGCAGTATTTT. Protein: CASSSHPWTSGRRGTDTQYF.

This clone showed up many times. The chain carries TRBV9 and TRBJ2-1; TRBD1 aligns across 8 bases. CDR3 length equals 14 residues. V shed 3 bases and J 4 bases; nucleotides not matched to a gene: 3. The germline gives CDR1 SGDLS, CDR2 YYNGEE. The CDR3 region is CASSAGGAYNEQFF. The CDR3, as DNA: TGTGCCAGCAGCGCAGGGGGCGCGTACAATGAGCAGTTCTTC.

The V call is TRBV30, the J call TRBJ2-7; unclear D gene. V was trimmed by 6 bases and J by 4 bases, leaving 19 bases between them. Germline-derived CDR1 and CDR2 are GTSNPN and SVGIG (reference sequence). The CDR3 runs 14 residues. CDR3: CACNTVCYGYEQYF. As DNA, the CDR3 is TGTGCCTGTAATACAGTGTGCTACGGATACGAGCAGTACTTC.

In its sample, this clone was seen many times. This chain joins TRBV6-4 and TRBJ2-3, with 10 bases that match TRBD2. Germline V gene data show CDR1 as MRHNA and CDR2 as SNTAGT. CDR3 length equals 16 residues. The trim removed 4 bases at V and 0 bases at J, leaving 4 bases unmatched. CDR3 loop: CASSGLAGASTDTQYF. As DNA, the CDR3 is TGTGCCAGCAGTGGTCTAGCGGGGGCTAGCACAGATACGCAGTATTTT.

This clone was detected ten times or more. J is TRBJ2-1 and V is TRBV3-1; D unresolved. The germline V gene has CDR1 LGHDT and CDR2 YNNKEL (reference sequence). Trimming removed 1 base from V and 4 bases from J, with 11 bases in between. This CDR3 is 15 amino acids long. CDR3 protein: CASSQASDIYNEQFF. The CDR3 nucleotides read TGTGCCAGCAGCCAAGCCTCTGACATTTACAATGAGCAGTTCTTC.

This clone was counted at least ten times. The chain combines TRBV6-5 with TRBJ1-2; the D gene is possibly TRBD1 (6 bases). This CDR3 region has 14 residues. The V and J ends lost 0 bases and 3 bases respectively, with 8 bases between them. Per germline, CDR1 MNHEY and CDR2 SVGAGI. The CDR3 coding sequence is TGTGCCAGCAGTTACTCGTACAGGGACTATGGCTACACCTTC. This codes for CASSYSYRDYGYTF.

In its sample, this clone was seen once. A read error may account for a junction end that differs from germline. The chain couples TRBV7-9 to TRBJ1-2, with TRBD1 matching over 7 bases. The CDR3 has 14 amino acids. CDR1 and CDR2 from the germline V gene are SEHNR and FQNEAQ (reference sequence). This CDR3 reads CASILQGSGYGYTF. The DNA for the CDR3 is TGTGCCAGCATCTTACAGGGGTCAGGCTATGGCTACACCTTC.

This clone was detected ten times or more. This chain uses TRBV2 with TRBJ1-1; 7 bases map to TRBD1. The germline V gene encodes CDR1 SNHLY and CDR2 FYNNEI. The CDR3 has 13 amino acids. The junction had 9 bases not matched to a gene; V was cut back by 10 bases and J by 4 bases. In DNA form, the CDR3 reads TGTGCCACCCTGTCTAGGGGGCTCACTGAAGCTTTCTTT. Translating it yields CATLSRGLTEAFF.

This clone has at least ten counts. The chain has TRBV2 and TRBJ1-3, with 7 bases that match TRBD1. The CDR3 length is 14 residues. Trimming cost V 2 bases and J 4 bases; bases outside gene matches: 2. Germline-derived CDR1 and CDR2 are SNHLY and FYNNEI. The CDR3 loop reads CASSETGEGNTIYF. CDR3 nucleotides: TGTGCCAGCAGTGAAACAGGGGAGGGAAACACCATATATTTT.

At least ten counts were recorded for this clone. J is TRBJ2-6 and V is TRBV25-1; TRBD1 agrees at 9 bases. Germline V gene sequence: CDR1 MGHDK, CDR2 SYGVNS. The CDR3 has 17 amino acids. The V and J ends lost 5 bases and 4 bases, in that order; junction bases with no gene match: 9. CDR3 amino acids: CASSQQGAEKGANVLTF. The CDR3 DNA reads as TGTGCCAGCAGTCAACAGGGGGCGGAGAAGGGGGCCAACGTCCTGACTTTC.

This clone occurred many times. The chain recombines TRBV27 with TRBJ1-1, with D maybe TRBD1 (5 bases). This CDR3 has 14 amino acids. Germline V gene lookup returns CDR1 MNHEY and CDR2 SMNVEV (reference sequence). The V gene lost 3 bases and the J gene lost 4 bases, with 12 bases spanning the gap. The DNA of the CDR3 is TGTGCCAGCAGTTTTAGAGGGGTTGGCACTGAAGCTTTCTTT. As protein: CASSFRGVGTEAFF.

In this sample, this clone turned up many times. The chain has TRBV5-1 and TRBJ2-3, with a tentative D call TRBD1 (5 bases). Trimming shortened V by 4 bases and J by 6 bases, and 12 bases separated the two germline ends. There are 13 residues in the CDR3. In germline, CDR1 is SGHRS, CDR2 YFSETQ. The CDR3 region is CASSETAMDTQYF. The CDR3 bases are TGCGCCAGCAGCGAGACAGCTATGGATACGCAGTATTTT.

There are a few counts of this clone. The J gene is TRBJ2-7, the V gene TRBV10-1; D is undetermined. This CDR3 comprises 12 residues. The ends were cut back, 8 bases at V and 0 bases at J, with 8 bases in the middle. Germline V CDR1 and CDR2: WNHNN, SYGVQD (reference sequence). This CDR3 is CASGPFSYEQYV. CDR3 sequence (DNA): TGCGCCAGCGGTCCCTTCTCCTACGAGCAGTACGTC.

Many counts were recorded for this clone. The rearrangement uses TRBV14 and TRBJ1-1, with TRBD1 identical over 7 bases. CDR3 length: 16 amino acids. The V gene's germline CDR1 is SGHDN and CDR2 FVKESK. The junction had 9 bases not matched to a gene; V was cut back by 4 bases and J by 1 base. CDR3 in DNA: TGTGCCAGCAGCCCTCCCGGGACAGTGACGAACACTGAAGCTTTCTTT. Translated: CASSPPGTVTNTEAFF.

This clone was seen at least ten times. This rearrangement joins TRBV10-1 to TRBJ2-1, with TRBD1 identical over 7 bases. V trimming: 3 bases; J trimming: 9 bases; junction bases outside the gene matches: 11. This CDR3 is built from 15 residues. Germline CDR1 reads WNHNN; CDR2 reads SYGVQD (reference sequence). The CDR3 is CASSDHMARGFEQFF. The CDR3 DNA reads TGCGCCAGCAGTGACCATATGGCCAGGGGGTTTGAGCAGTTCTTC.

The chain employs TRBV7-8 and TRBJ1-5; D is uncertain. Germline CDR1 SGHVS, CDR2 FQNEAQ. CDR3 size: 13 residues. Trimming pared 3 bases from V and 7 bases from J, leaving 10 bases between. CDR3 nucleotides: TGTGCCAGCAGCTTTGGGTTAGGACAGCCCCAGCATTTT. Residues: CASSFGLGQPQHF.

Remarks on this clone: A junction boundary mismatches the germline segment, possibly from a read error. V is TRBV10-1 and J is TRBJ2-7, with D unresolved. The germline gives CDR1 WNHNN, CDR2 SYGVQD (reference sequence). The CDR3 length is 14 residues. The CDR3 sequence is CASIKGGAGDDQYF. CDR3 nucleotides: TGCGCCAGCATTAAGGGTGGCGCCGGAGACGATCAGTACTTC.

This clone was seen at least ten times. The chain has TRBV19 and TRBJ1-4; D not resolved. V was clipped by 3 bases and J by 6 bases, with 17 bases between them. Germline-derived CDR1 and CDR2 are LNHDA and SQIVND (reference sequence). This CDR3 region has 16 residues. CDR3 protein: CASSIIMRGVYEKLFF. CDR3 DNA: TGTGCCAGTAGTATCATCATGCGTGGTGTATATGAAAAACTGTTTTTT. The variable domain in full, with the rest retrieved from reference TRBV19 and TRBJ1-4, is DGGITQSPKYLFRKEGQNVTLSCEQNLNHDAMYWYRQDPGQGLRLIYYSQIVNDFQKGDIAEGYSVSREKKESFPLTVTSAQKNPTAFYLCASSIIMRGVYEKLFFGSGTQLSVL.

The rearrangement joins TRBV5-4 to TRBJ2-5; no clear D gene. Germline V lookup: CDR1 SGHNT, CDR2 YYREEE (reference sequence). This CDR3 comprises 14 residues. Trimming left V 4 bases short and J 7 bases short, with 17 bases between. This CDR3 is CASSTSPAFGTQYF. DNA for the CDR3: TGTGCCAGCAGCACCTCCCCCGCGTTCGGGACCCAGTACTTC.

This clone showed up just a few times. Given a much more abundant clone one base away, this may be a read error. Distinct nucleotide sequences in the sample also encode this CDR3. The chain recombines TRBV5-6 with TRBJ2-7, with TRBD1 matching 7 bases. Germline CDR1 is SGHDT and CDR2 is YYEEEE. V dropped 5 bases and J dropped 4; count of bases not matched to a gene: 12. The CDR3 loop spans 15 amino acids. The DNA for the CDR3 is TGTGCCAGCAGTGTCGAGGGACAGAAGCAATACGAGCAGTACTTC. Amino acids: CASSVEGQKQYEQYF. The entire variable domain, with the rest obtained from reference TRBV5-6 and TRBJ2-7, is as follows: DAGVTQSPTHLIKTRGQQVTLRCSPKSGHDTVSWYQQALGQGPQFIFQYYEEEERQRGNFPDRFSGHQFPNYSSELNVNALLLGDSALYLCASSVEGQKQYEQYFGPGTRLTVT.

The chain couples TRBV11-2 to TRBJ2-3, with 9 positions matching TRBD2. CDR1 and CDR2 from the germline V gene are SGHAT and FQNNGV. The CDR3 is made up of 16 amino acids. Trimming at V came to 2 bases and at J to 6 bases, leaving 9 bases not matched to a gene. CDR3 nucleotides: TGTGCCAGCAGCTTATTTGGCGGGAGGGCCGCCGATACGCAGTATTTT. As protein: CASSLFGGRAADTQYF.

This clone was seen ten or more times. The V gene is TRBV7-2, the J gene TRBJ2-1; 10 bases map to TRBD2. J lost 9 bases, V lost 2 bases, and 19 bases had no gene match. CDR1 and CDR2 from the germline V gene are SGHTA and FQGNSA. The length of the CDR3 is 19 residues. CDR3 in amino acids: CASSLLASGSLGALGEQFF. CDR3 bases: TGTGCCAGCAGCTTATTGGCTAGCGGGAGTCTCGGGGCCCTGGGTGAGCAGTTCTTC. Full variable domain (outside the CDR3, taken from reference TRBV7-2 and TRBJ2-1): GAGVSQSPSNKVTEKGKDVELRCDPISGHTALYWYRQSLGQGLEFLIYFQGNSAPDKSGLPSDRFSAERTGGSVSTLTIQRTQQEDSAVYLCASSLLASGSLGALGEQFFGPGTRLTVL.

This clone was observed at least ten times. The rearrangement joins TRBV20-1 to TRBJ1-2; 8 bases agree with TRBD1. V shed 1 base, J shed 5 bases, and the junction held 9 bases outside the gene matches. The length of the CDR3 is 15 residues. Germline V gene data show CDR1 as DFQATT and CDR2 as SNEGSKA (reference sequence). CDR3 protein: CSARASGTGGYGYTF. The CDR3 DNA sequence: TGCAGTGCTAGAGCCTCCGGGACAGGAGGATATGGCTACACCTTC.

This clone was recorded at least ten times. J is TRBJ2-7 and V is TRBV2, with TRBD1 identical over 7 bases. Unmatched junction bases numbered 14, after V lost 10 bases and J lost 5 bases. This CDR3 contains 14 residues. Germline V gives CDR1 SNHLY, CDR2 FYNNEI. Written as DNA, the CDR3 is TGTGCCACCTGGGACAGAAAGACTGTAGACGAGCAGTACGTC. This sequence encodes CATWDRKTVDEQYV.

The chain couples TRBV9 to TRBJ2-3; no definite D call. The germline gives CDR1 SGDLS, CDR2 YYNGEE. The CDR3 has 17 amino acids. The V end lost 2 bases, the J end lost 1 base, and 17 bases lay between the germline ends. The CDR3 nucleotides are TGTGCCAGCAGCGTGGCCCCCCCTGCGCTCTGCACAGATACGCAGTATTTT. Translated, it gives CASSVAPPALCTDTQYF. Supplemented by reference TRBV9 and TRBJ2-3, the full variable domain reads DSGVTQTPKHLITATGQRVTLRCSPRSGDLSVYWYQQSLDQGLQFLIQYYNGEERAKGNILERFSAQQFPDLHSELNLSSLELGDSALYFCASSVAPPALCTDTQYFGPGTRLTVL.

Many counts were recorded for this clone. CDR3 in DNA: TGTGCCAGCAGCCAAGAATTAGATACGCAGTATTTT. Translation: CASSQELDTQYF. The gene calls are TRBV14 and TRBJ2-3; unclear D gene. Germline V gene sequence: CDR1 SGHDN, CDR2 FVKESK. The germline V and J ends were trimmed by 0 bases and 5 bases, with 3 bases remaining between them. This CDR3 has 12 residues. The whole variable domain, remainder taken from reference TRBV14 and TRBJ2-3, is EAGVTQFPSHSVIEKGQTVTLRCDPISGHDNLYWYRRVMGKEIKFLLHFVKESKQDESGMPNNRFLAERTGGTYSTLKVQPAELEDSGVYFCASSQELDTQYFGPGTRLTVL.

This clone was seen at least ten times. This chain uses TRBV7-3 with TRBJ2-7; D gene unclear. Germline V CDR1 and CDR2: SGHTA, FQGTGA. V shed 1 base and J shed 5 bases, with 3 bases lying between them. The CDR3 is 11 residues long. As DNA, the CDR3 is TGTGCCAGCAGCTTAAAGGACGAGCAGTACGTC. Its protein is CASSLKDEQYV.

Points on this clone: A much larger clone lies a single base off, so this may be a read error. Other DNA sequences in this sample translate to the same CDR3. The J gene is TRBJ2-7, the V gene TRBV7-3, with TRBD1 identical over 7 bases. Per the germline V gene, CDR1 is SGHTA and CDR2 is FQGTGA. The V segment lost 5 bases and the J segment 7 bases; nucleotides outside the gene matches: 8. This CDR3 comprises 13 residues. CDR3 sequence reads: CASSRGTGEEQYF. In DNA form, the CDR3 reads TGTGCCAGCAGCCGGGGAACAGGGGAGGAGCAGTACTTC.